Below, 20 T cell receptor beta chains from the same sample are listed, as sequenced in a study of T cell responses to AZD1222 COVID-19 vaccine. Some clones are missing from TCRdb's copy, which holds only in-frame ones; the method was immunoSEQ multiplex PCR. The data show about 88,000 clones, 90% seen once. Sample: peripheral blood, taken 28 days after the second AZD1222 dose. The source of these receptors is an adult who received the AZD1222 COVID-19 vaccine.

The CDR3 nucleotides read TGCGCCAGCAGCCAAGACGGATGGGCGGCCTACGAGCAGTACTTC. The encoded protein is CASSQDGWAAYEQYF. The chain joins TRBV4-1 to TRBJ2-7; unclear D gene. V was trimmed by 0 bases and J by 2 bases, leaving 11 bases between them. Germline CDR1 and CDR2: MGHRA and YSYEKL. This CDR3 spans 15 amino acids.

The gene calls are TRBV7-3 and TRBJ2-5; the D gene could be TRBD1 or TRBD2 (5 bases each). The CDR3 contains 15 residues. CDR1 is SGHTA, CDR2 FQGTGA, per germline. With 5 bases removed from V and 5 bases from J, the gap between germline ends came to 18 bases. Written as DNA, the CDR3 is TGTGCCAGCAGCCCGGACATCACCCGGGGCGAGACCCAGTACTTC. Its translation is CASSPDITRGETQYF.

The gene calls are TRBV9 and TRBJ1-1, with D perhaps TRBD1 (6 bases). Germline V gives CDR1 SGDLS, CDR2 YYNGEE. The length of the CDR3 is 16 residues. Trimming left V 3 bases short and J 3 bases short, with 18 bases between. The CDR3 region has the DNA TGTGCCAGCAGCGACCCCCTAACAGGGAGGGACACTGAAGCTTTCTTT. Its protein product is CASSDPLTGRDTEAFF.

The V gene is TRBV4-3, the J gene TRBJ2-1; maybe TRBD2 (6 bases). With 1 base removed from V and 4 bases from J, the gap between germline ends came to 14 bases. CDR1 is LGHNA, CDR2 YSLEER, per germline. This CDR3 has 16 residues. The CDR3: CASSQGRGALYNEQFF. Here the CDR3 DNA reads TGCGCCAGCAGCCAAGGGCGGGGAGCACTTTACAATGAGCAGTTCTTC.

The gene calls are TRBV7-9 and TRBJ2-4, with 9 positions matching TRBD1. The CDR3 is 16 residues long. The J segment lost 7 bases and the V segment lost 4 bases, leaving 11 bases of the junction unmatched. Germline V CDR1 and CDR2: SEHNR, FQNEAQ (reference sequence). The DNA for the CDR3 is TGTGCCAGCAGCTCTCAGCGGGACAGGGATCCGAACATTCAGTACTTC. The encoded protein is CASSSQRDRDPNIQYF.

The chain is built from TRBV7-8 and TRBJ2-5; either TRBD1 or TRBD2 may fit D (5 bases each). The germline V gene encodes CDR1 SGHVS and CDR2 FQNEAQ. V gave up 5 bases and J gave up 2 bases, with 9 bases separating them. The CDR3 covers 13 residues. DNA for the CDR3: TGTGCCAGCAGCGGGGGACCACAAGAGACCCAGTACTTC. It encodes CASSGGPQETQYF.

This CDR3 reads CASSRGPTGGYSEAFF. The CDR3 region has the DNA TGTGCCAGCAGTCGAGGGCCGACAGGGGGCTATTCTGAAGCTTTCTTT. This chain connects TRBV6-2 or TRBV6-3 to TRBJ1-1; 10 nucleotides match TRBD1. Germline values: CDR1 MNHEY, CDR2 SVGEGT. The CDR3 covers 16 residues. The V and J ends lost 5 bases and 6 bases, in that order; junction bases with no gene match: 12.

The chain links TRBV4-3 to TRBJ2-1; 9 nucleotides match TRBD1. V shed 3 bases and J 9 bases; nucleotides not matched to a gene: 12. The CDR3 contains 16 residues. The germline V gene encodes CDR1 LGHNA and CDR2 YSLEER. CDR3 sequence: CASSQDPGQGRGEQFF. The CDR3 coding sequence is TGCGCCAGCAGCCAGGACCCGGGACAGGGACGGGGTGAGCAGTTCTTC.

This rearrangement joins TRBV5-5 to TRBJ1-2; 11 bases line up with TRBD1. Germline CDR1 is SGHKS and CDR2 is YYEKEE (reference sequence). The CDR3 consists of 15 residues. Germline trimming cut 5 bases from V and 4 bases from J; bases unmatched to any gene: 7. Here the CDR3 reads CASRPGTGGSYGYTF. CDR3 nucleotides: TGTGCCAGCAGACCCGGGACAGGGGGATCCTATGGCTACACCTTC.

The chain recombines TRBV15 with TRBJ1-4; 9 nucleotides match TRBD1. Germline V CDR1 and CDR2: LNHNV, YYDKDF (reference sequence). V was clipped by 3 bases and J by 4 bases; unmatched bases: 3. CDR3 length equals 15 residues. As DNA, the CDR3 is TGTGCCACCAGCAGCGGACAGGGGTTTAATGAAAAACTGTTTTTT. Translation: CATSSGQGFNEKLFF.

The chain combines TRBV10-3 with TRBJ1-4, with TRBD1 as a possible D gene (6 bases). CDR1 is ENHRY and CDR2 is SYGVKD in the germline V gene. Trimming removed 6 bases from V and 8 bases from J, with 16 bases in between. This CDR3 is 14 amino acids long. CDR3 amino acids: CAIRTPGEGEKLFF. DNA for the CDR3: TGTGCCATCAGGACCCCAGGGGAGGGCGAAAAACTGTTTTTT.

The chain recombines TRBV4-2 with TRBJ2-5, with 14 nucleotides matching TRBD2. J lost 5 bases, V lost 1 base, and 6 bases had no gene match. Germline V gives CDR1 LGHNA, CDR2 YNFKEQ. This CDR3 region has 17 residues. The CDR3 nucleotides are TGTGCCAGCAGCCAAGGACTAGCGGGGGGGCGGTCGGAGACCCAGTACTTC. Its protein product is CASSQGLAGGRSETQYF.

The V call is TRBV18, the J call TRBJ1-2; 11 bases line up with TRBD1. CDR3 size: 15 residues. The V segment lost 6 bases and the J segment 4 bases; nucleotides outside the gene matches: 7. Germline lookup yields CDR1 KGHSH and CDR2 LQKENI. The CDR3 sequence is CASSSDRGRGYGYTF. CDR3 DNA: TGTGCCAGCTCGTCGGACAGGGGGCGCGGCTATGGCTACACCTTC.

CDR3 amino acids: CASSIQGSNSPLHF. As DNA, the CDR3 is TGTGCCAGTAGTATTCAGGGGAGTAATTCACCCCTCCACTTT. This chain uses TRBV19 with TRBJ1-6; D is possibly TRBD1 (6 bases). Germline values: CDR1 LNHDA, CDR2 SQIVND (reference sequence). V gave up 3 bases and J gave up 6 bases, with 9 bases separating them. There are 14 residues in the CDR3.

J is TRBJ2-2 and V is TRBV19, with D tentatively TRBD1 or TRBD2 (5 bases each). Trimming shortened V by 6 bases and J by 6 bases, and 5 bases separated the two germline ends. The CDR3 is made up of 11 amino acids. Germline-derived CDR1 and CDR2 are LNHDA and SQIVND (reference sequence). The CDR3 region is CASRGAGELFF. CDR3 in DNA: TGTGCCAGTAGGGGGGCCGGGGAGCTGTTTTTT.

V gene TRBV4-1 combines with J gene TRBJ1-1; the D gene is possibly TRBD1 (6 bases). The CDR3 is 17 amino acids. The germline gives CDR1 MGHRA, CDR2 YSYEKL. The V end was cut by 1 base, the J end by 0 bases, with 15 bases between. For the CDR3, the DNA is TGCGCCAGCAGCCAAGCATTTGGCGGGACACTGAACACTGAAGCTTTCTTT. Translated: CASSQAFGGTLNTEAFF.

The V gene is TRBV5-4, the J gene TRBJ2-7, with D uncertain. The CDR3 covers 13 residues. The germline V gene encodes CDR1 SGHNT and CDR2 YYREEE (reference sequence). Deletions cut 6 bases from V and 0 bases from J, with 10 bases between. Written as DNA, the CDR3 is TGTGCCAGCAAGAACGACGCCTCCTACGAGCAGTACTTC. This sequence encodes CASKNDASYEQYF.

The chain recombines TRBV2 with TRBJ1-2; maybe TRBD1 (6 bases). The CDR3 has 14 amino acids. Germline assignment: CDR1 SNHLY and CDR2 FYNNEI. Trimming removed 6 bases from V and 3 bases from J, with 14 bases in between. The CDR3 bases are TGTGCCAGCAGACCTCGGACAGCCGACTATGGCTACACCTTC. The encoded protein is CASRPRTADYGYTF.

The chain carries TRBV10-1 and TRBJ2-5; TRBD2 might be the D (6 bases). This CDR3 is built from 14 residues. Trimming cost V 4 bases and J 2 bases, with 11 bases left between them. Germline CDR1 WNHNN, CDR2 SYGVQD (reference sequence). This CDR3 is CASSAGARQETQYF. The CDR3 DNA follows: TGCGCCAGCAGTGCGGGAGCGCGGCAAGAGACCCAGTACTTC.

This chain links TRBV6-5 with TRBJ2-1; possibly TRBD2 for D (5 bases). The V gene lost 5 bases and the J gene lost 10 bases, with 9 bases spanning the gap. The CDR3 totals 11 residues. Germline V CDR1 and CDR2: MNHEY, SVGAGI. The CDR3 DNA reads TGTGCCAGCAGTACAACTAGGGAGCAGTTCTTC. Translated, it gives CASSTTREQFF.